This entry concerns a single T cell receptor (beta chain). Adults between roughly 18 and 95 years of age took part from 24 US areas. Recovery meant two consecutive negative NP/OP PCR tests, professional clearance, or resolved symptoms. These data are taken from a study of blood T cell repertoires in COVID-19. Background on the study: T cells, B-cell-depleted T cells, or PBMCs supplied cDNA or gDNA.

Authors' processing steps: The authors estimated nucleated cell counts from reference gene primer amplification. The method was immunoSEQ multiplex PCR; TCRdb's version includes in-frame clones alone and lacks a portion of them. V and J calls and clone size are those listed in that table; D and trimming were worked out from the DNA. The table lists approximately 210,000 clones, more than 70% of them singletons. There are 15 residues in the CDR3. The germline gives CDR1 ENHRY, CDR2 SYGVKD. V lost 10 bases, J lost 6 bases, and 21 bases lay in between. The TCR originated in a woman aged 18-29 years who had recovered from COVID-19. The sample taken for sequencing was PBMCs or T cells enriched from blood (not recorded which). This chain links TRBV10-3 with TRBJ1-4, with a tentative D call TRBD1 (5 bases). The CDR3 loop is CATTQTGTGDEKLFF. In DNA form, the CDR3 reads TGTGCCACCACCCAGACCGGGACGGGGGATGAAAAACTGTTTTTT.